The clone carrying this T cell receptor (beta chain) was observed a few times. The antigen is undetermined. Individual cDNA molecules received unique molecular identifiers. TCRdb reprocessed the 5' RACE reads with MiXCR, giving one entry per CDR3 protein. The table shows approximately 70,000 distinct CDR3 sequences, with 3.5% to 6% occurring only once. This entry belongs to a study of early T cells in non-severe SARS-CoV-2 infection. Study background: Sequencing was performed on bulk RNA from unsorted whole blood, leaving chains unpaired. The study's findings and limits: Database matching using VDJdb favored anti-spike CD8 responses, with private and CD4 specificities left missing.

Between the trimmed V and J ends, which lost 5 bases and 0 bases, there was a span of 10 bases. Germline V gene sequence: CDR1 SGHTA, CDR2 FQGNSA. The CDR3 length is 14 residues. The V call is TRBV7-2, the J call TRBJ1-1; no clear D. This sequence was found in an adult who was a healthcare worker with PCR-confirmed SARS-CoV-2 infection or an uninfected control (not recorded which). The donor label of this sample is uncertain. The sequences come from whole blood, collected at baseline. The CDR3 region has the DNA TGTGCCAGCAGCCCAACCGCAGTGAACACTGAAGCTTTCTTT. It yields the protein CASSPTAVNTEAFF.